This T cell receptor beta chain was captured by sequencing in a study of T-cell memory formation after mild COVID-19. This clonotype was seen only once. Antigen unknown. Overall study findings and caveats: Clones contracting day 15 to 85 were balanced CD4/CD8; later expanders leaned CD4+. CD4+ contracting clones were found mainly in CM and EM, and CD8+ ones in EMRA.

Using its own MiXCR run on the 5' RACE reads, TCRdb lists one record per CDR3 protein. The table shows 340,000 or so distinct CDR3 sequences, with over 10% occurring only once. This CDR3 contains 16 residues. Germline V gives CDR1 KGHSH, CDR2 LQKENI. The V and J ends lost 6 bases and 1 base, in that order; junction bases with no gene match: 5. V and J are TRBV18 and TRBJ2-1; 11 bases match TRBD2. The origin of this receptor is a man aged 18 to 35 who had mild COVID-19 (a few samples of this study predate the infection). Cell type and time point are not known. The sequenced sample consisted of PBMCs or a T cell subset sorted from them (not recorded which). The CDR3: CASSRRLAGSYNEQFF. CDR3 nucleotides: TGTGCCAGCTCTCGAAGACTAGCGGGGTCCTACAATGAGCAGTTCTTC.